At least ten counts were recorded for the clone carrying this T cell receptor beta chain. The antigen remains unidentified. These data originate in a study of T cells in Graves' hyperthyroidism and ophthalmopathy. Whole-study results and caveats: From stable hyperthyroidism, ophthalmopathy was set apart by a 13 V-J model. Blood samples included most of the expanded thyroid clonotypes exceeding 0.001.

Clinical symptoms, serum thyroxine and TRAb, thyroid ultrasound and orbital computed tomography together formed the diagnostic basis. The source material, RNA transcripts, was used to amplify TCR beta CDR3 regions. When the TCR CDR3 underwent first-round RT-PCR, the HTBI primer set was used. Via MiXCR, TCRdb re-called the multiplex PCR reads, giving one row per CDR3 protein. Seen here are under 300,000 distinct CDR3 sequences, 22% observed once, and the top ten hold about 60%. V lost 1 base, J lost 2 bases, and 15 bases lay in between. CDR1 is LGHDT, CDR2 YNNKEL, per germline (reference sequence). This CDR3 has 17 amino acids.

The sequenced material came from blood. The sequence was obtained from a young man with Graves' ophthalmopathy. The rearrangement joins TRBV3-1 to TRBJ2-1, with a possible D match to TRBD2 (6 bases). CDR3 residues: CASSQGGVGITYNEQFF. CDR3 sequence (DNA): TGTGCCAGCAGCCAAGGGGGGGTCGGGATAACCTACAATGAGCAGTTCTTC.